This T cell receptor (beta chain) was sequenced during a study of blood T cell repertoires in COVID-19. Overall study context: The study drew acute and convalescent COVID-19 samples from the United States, Italy and Spain. T cells, B-cell-depleted T cells, or PBMCs provided the cDNA or gDNA that served as material.

The CDR3 loop spans 18 amino acids. Germline V lookup: CDR1 GTSNPN, CDR2 SVGIG (reference sequence). With V trimmed by 2 bases and J by 0 bases, 12 bases remained unmatched. In the original workflow: The authors estimated nucleated cell counts from reference gene primer amplification. TCRdb's table, derived via immunoSEQ multiplex PCR, lists solely in-frame clones and lacks some. V and J calls and clone size are those listed in that table; D and trimming were worked out from the DNA. The table lists some 200,000 clones, approximately 90% of them singletons. This receptor was obtained from a man between 65 and 85 years old with acute or convalescent COVID-19. The chain links TRBV30 to TRBJ2-1, with 8 bases lining up with TRBD2. Material: peripheral blood. In DNA, the CDR3 is TGTGCCTGGAGTAGGTATAGCGGGACGATAAGCTCCTACAATGAGCAGTTCTTC. Translation gives CAWSRYSGTISSYNEQFF.